This T cell receptor beta chain was captured by sequencing in a study of cytotoxic CD8 clonotypes in ibrutinib-treated CLL. Whole-study findings and limits: Clonality went up at the time of ibrutinib response, stayed stable in sustained remission, and later dropped back toward its baseline level at progression.

Concerning this clone: Its antigen remains unknown.

Method: immunoSEQ multiplex PCR; TCRdb's copy keeps in-frame clones and lacks some. The sample has around 70,000 clones, approximately 80% seen once. The sample in question was PBMCs, obtained at disease progression, from a patient treated with ibrutinib. This receptor was obtained from a human donor with chronic lymphocytic leukemia.

The CDR3 DNA reads as TGTGCCAGCAGCTTGGACAGGAAGCAGTTCTTC. This encodes CASSLDRKQFF. The V call is TRBV7-3, the J call TRBJ2-1; 7 nucleotides line up with TRBD1. The CDR3 has 11 amino acids. J gave up 11 bases and V 3 bases, and 1 base lay outside the gene matches. Germline V gene lookup returns CDR1 SGHTA and CDR2 FQGTGA.